This TCR beta chain was captured in a study of vaccination and CD4 T cells after COVID-19. Across the whole study: A CEFX pool, an HIV-1 Nef pool, or else no peptide went into the control cultures.

Trimming stripped 4 bases from V and 2 bases from J, with 10 bases between. The CDR3 has 14 amino acids. Germline lookup yields CDR1 SGHTA and CDR2 FQGNSA. Points on this clonotype: Its antigen is as yet unknown.

Treatment reported: approximately nine-day PBMC culture with coronavirus spike peptide pools or control peptides (ViraFEST assay). Researchers collected the unexposed donor's CD4+ T cells before the COVID-19 pandemic (2011-2018). TCRs were sequenced by ViraFEST after antigen-specific T cells had been expanded with peptide pools. Wells that each held around 2 million PBMCs were cultured with 8 to 10 IU/ml IL-2 and around 10 ug/ml peptide pools. Oncomine TCR Beta short-read sequencing was applied to DNA from cultured CD4+ T cells. The source of extracted genomic DNA was cultured CD4+ T cells. TCRdb processed the PCR reads anew with MiXCR; each CDR3 protein has one entry. In the table there are thousands of distinct CDR3 sequences, over 25% of which are singletons.

This TCR was recovered from a human donor in good health. The rearrangement joins TRBV7-2 to TRBJ2-3; D uncertain. Source material: CD4+ T cells from blood, cultured in vitro. The CDR3 here is CASSSSPNTDTQYF. The DNA for the CDR3 is TGTGCCAGCAGCTCCTCCCCAAACACAGATACGCAGTATTTT.